This TCR beta chain derives from a study of T cells after yellow fever vaccination. This clonotype came up many times. For TCR, cDNA came from 5'RACE template switching, which added a universal primer site and UMIs. Using its own MiXCR run on the 5' RACE reads, TCRdb lists one record per CDR3 protein. The sample yields hundreds of thousands of distinct CDR3 sequences, around an eighth seen once. The V gene's germline CDR1 is MGHDK and CDR2 SYGVNS. There are 14 residues in the CDR3. V was trimmed by 0 bases and J by 2 bases, leaving 6 bases between them. The receptor comes from a young man who received the YFV17D yellow fever vaccine. The rearrangement links TRBV25-1 to TRBJ2-3; unclear D gene. The starting material was PBMCs, obtained on the day of the yellow fever booster vaccination. CDR3 sequence reads: CASSEYSLTDTQYF. In DNA, the CDR3 is TGTGCCAGCAGTGAATACAGTCTCACAGATACGCAGTATTTT.